These 9 T cell receptor beta chains came from one sample sequenced in a study of blood T cell repertoires in COVID-19. The assay was immunoSEQ multiplex PCR, and TCRdb's table has in-frame clones only and misses some. The sample shows about 180,000 clones, about 88% of them seen only once. Specimen: peripheral blood. These receptors came from a man younger than 30 who had recovered from COVID-19.

The chain couples TRBV15 to TRBJ2-6; the match to TRBD1 covers 12 bases. The CDR3 has 17 amino acids. CDR1 and CDR2 from the germline V gene are LNHNV and YYDKDF (reference sequence). The J segment lost 2 bases and the V segment lost 3 bases, leaving 2 bases of the junction unmatched. The CDR3 region is CATSRGQGAAGANVLTF. The CDR3, as DNA: TGTGCCACCAGCAGGGGACAGGGGGCGGCTGGGGCCAACGTCCTGACTTTC.

The chain is built from TRBV5-1 and TRBJ2-7, with D perhaps matching TRBD2 (5 bases). V gave up 4 bases and J gave up 4 bases, with 12 bases separating them. The CDR3 has 13 amino acids. Germline V gives CDR1 SGHRS, CDR2 YFSETQ. CDR3: CASSVLDGYEQYF. In DNA form, the CDR3 reads TGCGCCAGCAGCGTACTAGATGGGTACGAGCAGTACTTC.

The rearrangement joins TRBV4-1 to TRBJ1-2; D uncertain. The CDR3 has 15 residues. CDR1 is MGHRA and CDR2 is YSYEKL in the germline V gene. V gave up 4 bases and J gave up 2 bases, with 14 bases separating them. DNA for the CDR3: TGCGCCAGCAGCCGAGAGGACGGAGGAAACTATGGCTACACCTTC. Translation: CASSREDGGNYGYTF.

The chain has TRBV4-3 and TRBJ2-3, with TRBD2 matching 7 bases. Trimming removed 1 base from V and 6 bases from J; junction bases left unmatched: 7. Germline CDR1 and CDR2: LGHNA and YSLEER. The CDR3 runs 15 residues. The CDR3: CASSQGRLGRDTQYF. CDR3 sequence (DNA): TGCGCCAGCAGCCAAGGACGCCTCGGGAGGGATACGCAGTATTTT.

The CDR3 protein is CASSHRRGSYNSPLHF. CDR3 in DNA: TGTGCCAGCAGCCACCGCAGGGGCTCCTATAATTCACCCCTCCACTTT. The gene calls are TRBV14 and TRBJ1-6; the D gene is possibly TRBD1 (6 bases). Between the trimmed V and J ends, which lost 3 bases and 0 bases, there was a span of 9 bases. CDR1 is SGHDN, CDR2 FVKESK, per germline. This CDR3 region has 16 residues.

The J gene is TRBJ2-6, the V gene TRBV4-3, with TRBD1 matching 11 bases. Germline V gene lookup returns CDR1 LGHNA and CDR2 YSLEER. The CDR3 is made up of 22 amino acids. The ends lost 4 bases at V and 1 base at J; junction bases unmatched: 18. This chain's CDR3 is CASSRHTQSGTGGGSGANVLTF. The CDR3 bases are TGCGCCAGCAGCCGCCACACCCAATCCGGGACAGGGGGTGGTTCTGGGGCCAACGTCCTGACTTTC.

This clone was recorded once. This CDR3 is CASSGQSGYGYTF. For the CDR3, the DNA is TGTGCCAGCAGTGGACAGTCTGGATATGGCTACACCTTC. This chain links TRBV28 with TRBJ1-2; tentatively, D is TRBD1 (6 bases). There are 13 residues in the CDR3. Germline CDR1 is MDHEN and CDR2 is SYDVKM. The V end was cut by 5 bases, the J end by 5 bases, with 12 bases between.

The table lists this clone with a few counts. The V call is TRBV4-1, the J call TRBJ2-1, with 7 bases fitting TRBD2. The CDR3 spans 15 residues. V shed 5 bases and J 3 bases; nucleotides not matched to a gene: 7. Germline CDR1 MGHRA, CDR2 YSYEKL. CDR3 amino acids: CASSREGGGYNEQFF. Written as DNA, the CDR3 is TGCGCCAGCAGCAGGGAGGGTGGAGGCTACAATGAGCAGTTCTTC.

The chain couples TRBV5-4 to TRBJ1-1, with TRBD1 matching over 8 bases. After removal of 4 bases from V and 0 bases from J, the junction contained 5 bases not matched to a gene. CDR3 length: 15 residues. Germline CDR1 SGHNT, CDR2 YYREEE (reference sequence). As DNA, the CDR3 is TGTGCCAGCAGCCCCTGGGACAGGATGAACACTGAAGCTTTCTTT. It specifies CASSPWDRMNTEAFF.